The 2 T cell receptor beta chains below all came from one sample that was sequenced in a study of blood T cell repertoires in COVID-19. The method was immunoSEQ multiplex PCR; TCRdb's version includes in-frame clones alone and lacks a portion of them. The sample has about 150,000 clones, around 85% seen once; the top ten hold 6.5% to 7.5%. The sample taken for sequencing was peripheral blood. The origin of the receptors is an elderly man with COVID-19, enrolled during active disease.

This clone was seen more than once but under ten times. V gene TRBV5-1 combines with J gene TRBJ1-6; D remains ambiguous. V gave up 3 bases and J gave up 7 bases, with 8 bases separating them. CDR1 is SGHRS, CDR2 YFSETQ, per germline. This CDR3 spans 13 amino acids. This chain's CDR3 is CASSSGGNSPLHF. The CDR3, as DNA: TGCGCCAGCAGCTCAGGAGGGAATTCACCCCTCCACTTT.

The CDR3 protein is CASSLEDRGGSPLHF. The CDR3, as DNA: TGCGCCAGCAGCTTGGAGGACAGGGGTGGTTCACCCCTCCACTTT. This chain connects TRBV5-1 to TRBJ1-6; 9 nucleotides match TRBD1. The CDR3 extends over 15 amino acids. The ends lost 0 bases at V and 9 bases at J; junction bases unmatched: 4. Germline V gene data show CDR1 as SGHRS and CDR2 as YFSETQ.